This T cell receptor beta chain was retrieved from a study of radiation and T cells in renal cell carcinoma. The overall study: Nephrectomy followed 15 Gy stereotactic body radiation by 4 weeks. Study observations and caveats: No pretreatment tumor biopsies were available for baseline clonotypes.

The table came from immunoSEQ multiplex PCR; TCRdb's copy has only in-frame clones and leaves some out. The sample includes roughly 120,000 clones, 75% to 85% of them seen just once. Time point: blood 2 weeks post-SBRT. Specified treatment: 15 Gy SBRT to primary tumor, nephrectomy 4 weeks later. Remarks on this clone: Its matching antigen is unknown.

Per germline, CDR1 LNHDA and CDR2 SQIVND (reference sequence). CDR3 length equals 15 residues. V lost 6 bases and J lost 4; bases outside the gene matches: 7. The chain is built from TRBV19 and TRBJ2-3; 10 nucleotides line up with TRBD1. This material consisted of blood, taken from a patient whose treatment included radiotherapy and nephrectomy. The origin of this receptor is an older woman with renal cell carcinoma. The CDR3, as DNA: TGTGCCAGTAGCTACGGGACAGGGGAGCCAGATACGCAGTATTTT. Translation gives CASSYGTGEPDTQYF.